Sequencing of this TCR beta chain was carried out in a study of long-term antiretroviral therapy in people with HIV. Study-wide findings and caveats: Researchers lacked any data on ART adherence, viral resistance or therapy changes.

Comment on this clone: As yet, its antigen is unknown.

Germline loops: CDR1 LNHDA, CDR2 SQIVND (reference sequence). CDR3 length: 14 residues. V dropped 7 bases and J dropped 4 bases, with 13 bases sitting between them. Participants living with HIV all received treatment in the United States. Survey-level resolution applied to immunoSEQ assay v3.0. Assay used: immunoSEQ multiplex PCR; TCRdb lists only in-frame clones, some missing. The top ten hold almost 9% of the sample, which has about 26,000 clones, under 90% seen once. Sequencing used unsorted PBMCs, obtained roughly 4.8 years after starting antiretroviral therapy. This TCR came from a man aged 35 to 55 with HIV. The rearrangement joins TRBV19 to TRBJ2-2; maybe TRBD2 (6 bases). CDR3 region: CASNPAGPTGELFF. CDR3 DNA sequence: TGTGCCAGTAACCCAGCGGGTCCCACCGGGGAGCTGTTTTTT. Filled out from reference TRBV19 and TRBJ2-2, the complete variable domain reads DGGITQSPKYLFRKEGQNVTLSCEQNLNHDAMYWYRQDPGQGLRLIYYSQIVNDFQKGDIAEGYSVSREKKESFPLTVTSAQKNPTAFYLCASNPAGPTGELFFGEGSRLTVL.